The T cell receptor beta chain under discussion was sequenced for a study of blood T cell repertoires in COVID-19. About the study: The study drew acute and convalescent COVID-19 samples from the United States, Italy and Spain.

Profiled with immunoSEQ multiplex PCR; TCRdb holds only in-frame clones, not every one. Among 50,000 to 75,000 clones listed, around 87% were seen once. The CDR3 covers 16 residues. CDR1 and CDR2 (germline): SGDLS, YYNGEE. V lost 4 bases and J lost 2; bases outside the gene matches: 8. The specimen sequenced was peripheral blood. V is TRBV9 and J is TRBJ1-3; 8 positions agree with TRBD1. The TCR originated in a man between 60 and 75 years old with acute or convalescent COVID-19. CDR3 amino acids: CASSTQPGQAGNTIYF. The DNA of the CDR3 is TGTGCCAGCAGCACCCAACCGGGACAGGCTGGAAACACCATATATTTT.